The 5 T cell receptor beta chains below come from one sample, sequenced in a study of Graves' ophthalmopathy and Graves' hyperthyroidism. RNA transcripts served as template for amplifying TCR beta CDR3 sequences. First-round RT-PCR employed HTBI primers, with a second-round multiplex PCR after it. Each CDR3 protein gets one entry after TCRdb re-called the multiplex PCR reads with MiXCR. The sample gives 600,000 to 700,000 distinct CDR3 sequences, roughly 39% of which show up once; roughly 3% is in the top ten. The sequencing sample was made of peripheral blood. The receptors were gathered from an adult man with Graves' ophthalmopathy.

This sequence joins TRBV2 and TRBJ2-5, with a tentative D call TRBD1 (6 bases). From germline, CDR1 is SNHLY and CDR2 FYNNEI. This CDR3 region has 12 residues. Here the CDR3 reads CDQTGSGETQYF. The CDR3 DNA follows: TGTGACCAAACAGGGTCAGGGGAGACCCAGTACTTC.

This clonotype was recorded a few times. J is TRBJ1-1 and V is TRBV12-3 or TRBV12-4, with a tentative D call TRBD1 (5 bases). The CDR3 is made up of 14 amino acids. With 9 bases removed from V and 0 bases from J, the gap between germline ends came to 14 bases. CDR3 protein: CASKTQGLNTEAFF. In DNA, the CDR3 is TGTGCCAGTAAGACGCAGGGCCTGAACACTGAAGCTTTCTTT.

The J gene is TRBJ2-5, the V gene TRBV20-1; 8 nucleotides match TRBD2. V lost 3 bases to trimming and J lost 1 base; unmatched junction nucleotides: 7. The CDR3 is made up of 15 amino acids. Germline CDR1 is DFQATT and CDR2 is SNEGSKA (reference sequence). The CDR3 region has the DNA TGCAGTGCTAGCAACCCCGGGACTAGCCAAGAGACCCAGTACTTC. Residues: CSASNPGTSQETQYF.

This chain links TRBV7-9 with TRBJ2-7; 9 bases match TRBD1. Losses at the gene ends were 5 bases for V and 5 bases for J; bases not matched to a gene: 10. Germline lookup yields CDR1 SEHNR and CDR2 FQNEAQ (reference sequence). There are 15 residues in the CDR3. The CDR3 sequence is CASSPRTGAIHEQYF. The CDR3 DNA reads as TGTGCCAGCAGCCCGCGGACAGGGGCTATCCACGAGCAGTACTTC. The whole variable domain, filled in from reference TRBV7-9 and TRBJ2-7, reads DTGVSQNPRHKITKRGQNVTFRCDPISEHNRLYWYRQTLGQGPEFLTYFQNEAQLEKSRLLSDRFSAERPKGSFSTLEIQRTEQGDSAMYLCASSPRTGAIHEQYFGPGTRLTVT.

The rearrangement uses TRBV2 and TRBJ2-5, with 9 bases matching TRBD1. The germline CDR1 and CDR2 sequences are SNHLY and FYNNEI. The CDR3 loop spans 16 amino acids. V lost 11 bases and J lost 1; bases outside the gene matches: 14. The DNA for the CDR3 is TGTGCCGGCCTAGCGGACAGGGGTGTTCGCCAAGAGACCCAGTACTTC. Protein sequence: CAGLADRGVRQETQYF.